The 9 T cell receptor beta chains below were found in one sample sequenced in a study of control samples from healthy donors and cancer patients. Data came from immunoSEQ multiplex PCR; TCRdb stores just in-frame clones and leaves some out. This table has 130,000 or so clones, around nine tenths appearing once. Sequencing input: blood. These receptors all stem from a man over 45 in good health.

This sequence joins TRBV11-2 and TRBJ2-7, with D possibly matching TRBD2 (5 bases). Germline lookup yields CDR1 SGHAT and CDR2 FQNNGV. The V end lost 5 bases, the J end lost 3 bases, and 11 bases lay between the germline ends. The CDR3 length is 13 residues. The CDR3 spells CASSAGLDYEQYF. The CDR3 DNA sequence: TGTGCCAGCAGCGCAGGACTCGACTACGAGCAGTACTTC.

The chain joins TRBV3-1 (or the pseudogene TRBV3-2) to TRBJ2-5; 13 bases fit TRBD2. This CDR3 has 17 amino acids. The trim removed 4 bases at V and 6 bases at J, leaving 11 bases unmatched. Looked up from germline, CDR1 is LGHDT and CDR2 is YNNKEL (reference sequence). The CDR3 DNA reads TGTGCCAGCAGCCTCCGACTAGCGGGGGGATATCAGAAGACCCAGTACTTC. Translation gives CASSLRLAGGYQKTQYF.

V gene TRBV5-5 combines with J gene TRBJ1-4; perhaps TRBD1 as D (6 bases). The CDR3 has 15 residues. From germline, CDR1 is SGHKS and CDR2 YYEKEE (reference sequence). V was cut by 3 bases and J by 7 bases, with 16 bases left in between. The CDR3 is CASSSDLSTGEKLFF. For the CDR3, the DNA is TGTGCCAGCAGCTCCGATTTGTCGACAGGTGAAAAACTGTTTTTT.

The chain employs TRBV5-4 and TRBJ1-1; no definite D call. There are 11 residues in the CDR3. In germline, CDR1 is SGHNT, CDR2 YYREEE (reference sequence). V shed 5 bases and J shed 10 bases, with 12 bases lying between them. The CDR3 here is CASRGLAGAFF. Here the CDR3 DNA reads TGTGCCAGCAGAGGGCTGGCGGGAGCTTTCTTT.

J is TRBJ2-1 and V is TRBV19; D uncertain. V was trimmed by 4 bases and J by 1 base, leaving 8 bases between them. From germline, CDR1 is LNHDA and CDR2 SQIVND (reference sequence). There are 14 residues in the CDR3. The CDR3 bases are TGTGCCAGTAGTACCGGTCAGTCCTACAATGAGCAGTTCTTC. Translating it yields CASSTGQSYNEQFF.

The J gene is TRBJ1-1, the V gene TRBV9, with D unresolved. Germline V gene sequence: CDR1 SGDLS, CDR2 YYNGEE. Trimming removed 4 bases at V and 6 bases at J, with 13 bases between. The CDR3 is 13 residues long. CDR3 region: CASSPYVSSEAFF. DNA of the CDR3: TGTGCCAGCAGCCCCTACGTTTCATCTGAAGCTTTCTTT.

The chain combines TRBV11-3 with TRBJ2-5, with 10 positions matching TRBD1. With 5 bases clipped from V and 4 bases from J, the junction kept 7 bases outside the gene matches. The CDR3 consists of 15 residues. Germline assignment: CDR1 SGHNT and CDR2 YENEEA. The CDR3 loop is CASSIRQGAGETQYF. The CDR3 DNA reads as TGTGCCAGCAGCATTAGACAGGGGGCGGGAGAGACCCAGTACTTC.

This chain uses TRBV27 with TRBJ2-5; 7 nucleotides line up with TRBD1. Trimming at V came to 7 bases and at J to 1 base, leaving 12 bases not matched to a gene. Germline V lookup: CDR1 MNHEY, CDR2 SMNVEV (reference sequence). The CDR3 length is 16 residues. CDR3 loop: CASIPFRQGIQETQYF. CDR3 in DNA: TGTGCCAGCATACCTTTTCGACAGGGCATCCAAGAGACCCAGTACTTC.

V usage is TRBV11-2 and J usage is TRBJ2-2; D is possibly TRBD1 or TRBD2 (6 bases each). V was cut by 11 bases and J by 7 bases, with 14 bases left in between. Germline CDR1 reads SGHAT; CDR2 reads FQNNGV. CDR3 size: 12 residues. CDR3 loop: CAGGGPNGELFF. DNA of the CDR3: TGTGCCGGAGGGGGTCCCAACGGGGAGCTGTTTTTT. The full variable domain, in which reference TRBV11-2 and TRBJ2-2 provide the parts outside the CDR3, is EAGVAQSPRYKIIEKRQSVAFWCNPISGHATLYWYQQILGQGPKLLIQFQNNGVVDDSQLPKDRFSAERLKGVDSTLKIQPAKLEDSAVYLCAGGGPNGELFFGEGSRLTVL.